This entry lists 9 T cell receptor beta chains sequenced from one sample in a study of blood T cell repertoires in COVID-19. The protocol was immunoSEQ multiplex PCR, while the TCRdb copy is restricted to in-frame clones and leaves out a portion. The data contain about 350,000 clones, 86% of them singletons. The sample taken for sequencing was peripheral blood. Receptors were obtained from a woman between 55 and 75 years old with COVID-19, enrolled during active disease.

The table lists this clone with a few counts. The rearrangement uses TRBV5-1 and TRBJ2-3; 10 positions match TRBD2. This CDR3 has 15 residues. Germline V gene lookup returns CDR1 SGHRS and CDR2 YFSETQ. V was pared by 1 base and J by 4 bases, with 3 bases of the junction left unmatched. CDR3 sequence (DNA): TGCGCCAGCAGCTTGAGCGGGGGGGCCGCAGATACGCAGTATTTT. Protein product: CASSLSGGAADTQYF.

The gene calls are TRBV4-3 and TRBJ1-6; TRBD1 matches 7 bases. V lost 4 bases to trimming and J lost 9 bases; unmatched junction nucleotides: 15. The CDR3 has 17 residues. Germline loops: CDR1 LGHNA, CDR2 YSLEER. The CDR3 region has the DNA TGCGCCAGCAGCCCCGGGGTCAGGGGGACCTTGGGTTCACCCCTCCACTTT. Translation gives CASSPGVRGTLGSPLHF.

The chain has TRBV7-9 and TRBJ2-7; no reliable D call. CDR3 size: 11 residues. Trimming removed 3 bases at V and 6 bases at J, with 6 bases between. CDR1 and CDR2 from the germline V gene are SEHNR and FQNEAQ (reference sequence). CDR3: CASSFLAEQYF. CDR3 DNA sequence: TGTGCCAGCAGCTTTTTAGCCGAGCAGTACTTC.

This clone was seen only once. The chain recombines TRBV29-1 with TRBJ1-5, with D possibly matching TRBD1 (5 bases). The germline V gene encodes CDR1 SQVTM and CDR2 ANQGSEA. CDR3 length: 14 residues. The ends were cut back, 5 bases at V and 3 bases at J, with 14 bases in the middle. The DNA for the CDR3 is TGCAGCGTTAGAATTCAGGGCACCAATCAGCCCCAGCATTTT. This encodes CSVRIQGTNQPQHF.

The chain employs TRBV2 and TRBJ1-1; TRBD1 matches 7 bases. Losses at the gene ends were 7 bases for V and 2 bases for J; bases not matched to a gene: 4. The CDR3 contains 13 residues. CDR1 and CDR2 (germline): SNHLY, FYNNEI. Here the CDR3 DNA reads TGTGCCAGCACTAGACAGGGAAACACTGAAGCTTTCTTT. Its translation: CASTRQGNTEAFF.

As concerns this clone: Within the sample, other DNA sequences also encode this same CDR3. The J gene is TRBJ2-7, the V gene TRBV18; TRBD1 matches at 7 bases. Trimming removed 3 bases from V and 1 base from J; junction bases left unmatched: 3. Germline CDR1 reads KGHSH; CDR2 reads LQKENI. The CDR3 contains 14 residues. The CDR3 here is CASSPGQTSYEQYF. The CDR3 DNA follows: TGTGCCAGCTCACCGGGACAGACTTCCTACGAGCAGTACTTC. The whole variable domain, remainder taken from reference TRBV18 and TRBJ2-7, is NAGVMQNPRHLVRRRGQEARLRCSPMKGHSHVYWYRQLPEEGLKFMVYLQKENIIDESGMPKERFSAEFPKEGPSILRIQQVVRGDSAAYFCASSPGQTSYEQYFGPGTRLTVT.

The rearrangement joins TRBV18 to TRBJ2-5, with D possibly matching TRBD1 (5 bases). V was clipped by 0 bases and J by 5 bases, with 10 bases between them. The germline gives CDR1 KGHSH, CDR2 LQKENI. This CDR3 has 14 residues. CDR3: CASSPPAQAETQYF. The CDR3 nucleotides are TGTGCCAGCTCACCACCGGCACAGGCGGAGACCCAGTACTTC.

The chain couples TRBV19 to TRBJ2-5; the match to TRBD2 covers 11 bases. V gave up 3 bases and J gave up 4 bases; unmatched junction bases: 7. Per the germline V gene, CDR1 is LNHDA and CDR2 is SQIVND (reference sequence). This CDR3 has 16 residues. The CDR3 here is CASSILTSGERETQYF. The CDR3 DNA reads as TGTGCCAGTAGTATTTTGACTAGCGGGGAGCGAGAGACCCAGTACTTC.

Regarding this clone: Within the sample, other DNA sequences also encode this same CDR3. V usage is TRBV9 and J usage is TRBJ2-5; 8 bases agree with TRBD2. Per the germline V gene, CDR1 is SGDLS and CDR2 is YYNGEE. J lost 3 bases, V lost 1 base, and 2 bases had no gene match. CDR3 length equals 14 residues. The CDR3 loop is CASSVLGLEETQYF. CDR3 DNA sequence: TGTGCCAGCAGCGTACTGGGACTAGAAGAGACCCAGTACTTC.